These 20 T cell receptor beta chains originate from one sample sequenced in a study of cytomegalovirus exposure and HLA in healthy donors. In the PCR, 60 Vbeta and 13 Jbeta primers were used. TCRdb's copy holds only in-frame clones and misses some; the assay was immunoSEQ multiplex PCR. This table has over 150,000 clones, around 77% appearing once. Material: PBMCs. The receptors derive from a woman under 40 in good health and CMV-seronegative.

The chain employs TRBV5-4 and TRBJ2-3, with D possibly TRBD2 on 5 matching bases. This CDR3 has 14 amino acids. V lost 0 bases and J 5 bases, leaving 10 bases between the germline ends. CDR1 and CDR2 (germline): SGHNT, YYREEE (reference sequence). The chain's CDR3 is CASSLVSGGDTQYF. In DNA form, the CDR3 reads TGTGCCAGCAGCTTGGTTTCCGGAGGAGATACGCAGTATTTT.

The rearrangement uses TRBV12-5 and TRBJ1-6, with 9 bases aligning to TRBD1. V was clipped by 0 bases and J by 4 bases; unmatched bases: 13. This CDR3 has 20 amino acids. CDR1 is LGHNT, CDR2 FRNRAP, per germline. The CDR3 spells CASGLVPFRDREGYNSPLHF. The CDR3 nucleotides are TGTGCTAGTGGTTTGGTCCCCTTCCGGGACAGGGAGGGGTATAATTCACCCCTCCACTTT.

The chain combines TRBV7-9 with TRBJ1-3; D is perhaps TRBD1 (5 bases). The V gene's germline CDR1 is SEHNR and CDR2 FQNEAQ (reference sequence). V gave up 3 bases and J gave up 1 base, with 10 bases separating them. The CDR3 is made up of 15 amino acids. Here the CDR3 reads CASSFQGGSGNTIYF. In nucleotides, the CDR3 is TGTGCCAGCAGCTTTCAGGGAGGATCTGGAAACACCATATATTTT. Together with reference TRBV7-9 and TRBJ1-3, the CDR3 gives the full variable domain: DTGVSQNPRHKITKRGQNVTFRCDPISEHNRLYWYRQTLGQGPEFLTYFQNEAQLEKSRLLSDRFSAERPKGSFSTLEIQRTEQGDSAMYLCASSFQGGSGNTIYFGEGSWLTVV.

The chain combines TRBV15 with TRBJ1-1; TRBD1 is a possible D gene (5 bases). Trimming took off 0 bases at V and 5 bases at J, with 13 bases between the two ends. This CDR3 has 15 residues. CDR1 and CDR2 (germline): LNHNV, YYDKDF (reference sequence). CDR3 nucleotide sequence: TGTGCCACCAGCAGAGATCCCAGGGAGGGGACTGAAGCTTTCTTT. It encodes CATSRDPREGTEAFF.

The genes are TRBV7-2 and TRBJ2-2, with a possible D match to TRBD1 (5 bases). Trimming removed 2 bases at V and 6 bases at J, with 13 bases between. Germline V gives CDR1 SGHTA, CDR2 FQGNSA. The CDR3 length is 15 residues. CDR3 DNA sequence: TGTGCCAGCAGCTTATACGAAGGGGTACCCGGGGAGCTGTTTTTT. Translation: CASSLYEGVPGELFF.

This sequence joins TRBV29-1 and TRBJ2-5; tentative D call: TRBD2 (5 bases). This CDR3 region has 10 residues. CDR1 is SQVTM, CDR2 ANQGSEA, per germline. V was shortened by 4 bases and J by 10 bases, with 10 bases between the two germline ends. CDR3 sequence: CSVGPGNQYF. DNA of the CDR3: TGCAGCGTTGGACCGGGAAACCAGTACTTC.

This chain uses TRBV27 with TRBJ2-3; D might be TRBD2 (5 bases). V dropped 5 bases and J dropped 7 bases, with 16 bases sitting between them. From germline, CDR1 is MNHEY and CDR2 SMNVEV (reference sequence). This CDR3 region has 14 residues. CDR3 sequence (DNA): TGTGCCAGCAGTGTAGACCGGGAACTCAATACGCAGTATTTT. Translated, it gives CASSVDRELNTQYF.

This chain links TRBV29-1 with TRBJ1-1; tentatively, D is TRBD1 (5 bases). Trimming stripped 4 bases from V and 3 bases from J, with 15 bases between. CDR1 SQVTM and CDR2 ANQGSEA come from the germline V gene. CDR3 length: 14 amino acids. The CDR3 DNA sequence: TGCAGCGTTGTTCCAGGGAATAAGGACACTGAAGCTTTCTTT. Translation gives CSVVPGNKDTEAFF.

This chain's CDR3 is CASSQGSSSGANVLTF. In DNA, the CDR3 is TGCGCCAGCAGCCAGGGGAGCAGCTCTGGGGCCAACGTCCTGACTTTC. The chain uses TRBV5-1 and TRBJ2-6, with TRBD1 as a possible D gene (6 bases). Per the germline V gene, CDR1 is SGHRS and CDR2 is YFSETQ. The CDR3 sequence is 16 residues long. The V end was cut by 4 bases, the J end by 0 bases, with 11 bases between.

The chain recombines TRBV5-1 with TRBJ2-3; unclear D gene. Per germline, CDR1 SGHRS and CDR2 YFSETQ. The CDR3 totals 17 residues. V was shortened by 10 bases and J by 0 bases, with 24 bases between the two germline ends. DNA of the CDR3: TGCGCCTCCCGGTTCGCTGGGCTCACTGCTAGCACAGATACGCAGTATTTT. As protein: CASRFAGLTASTDTQYF.

The chain is built from TRBV5-6 and TRBJ2-7, with TRBD1 matching 9 bases. V shed 4 bases, J shed 2 bases, and the junction held 7 bases outside the gene matches. The CDR3 consists of 15 residues. Per germline, CDR1 SGHDT and CDR2 YYEEEE. Here the CDR3 DNA reads TGTGCCAGCAGCATTAGGGACAGGGAGACCTACGAGCAGTACTTC. Encoded protein: CASSIRDRETYEQYF. Using reference TRBV5-6 and TRBJ2-7 for the parts outside the CDR3, the full variable domain is DAGVTQSPTHLIKTRGQQVTLRCSPKSGHDTVSWYQQALGQGPQFIFQYYEEEERQRGNFPDRFSGHQFPNYSSELNVNALLLGDSALYLCASSIRDRETYEQYFGPGTRLTVT.

This rearrangement joins TRBV4-2 to TRBJ2-5, with 8 bases identical to TRBD2. Trimming at V came to 4 bases and at J to 0 bases, leaving 4 bases not matched to a gene. Germline lookup yields CDR1 LGHNA and CDR2 YNFKEQ. This CDR3 has 15 residues. CDR3 region: CASSPSGGNQETQYF. The CDR3 nucleotides read TGTGCCAGCAGCCCGAGCGGGGGCAACCAAGAGACCCAGTACTTC.

This clone has just a few counts. The genes are TRBV28 and TRBJ2-7, with D possibly matching TRBD1 (5 bases). V was trimmed by 1 base and J by 4 bases, leaving 5 bases between them. The V gene's germline CDR1 is MDHEN and CDR2 SYDVKM. The CDR3 spans 12 residues. The CDR3 DNA follows: TGTGCCAGCAGTTTATACAGGTACGAGCAGTACTTC. Translation: CASSLYRYEQYF.

The CDR3 coding sequence is TGTGCCAGTACCTCTTTCTCGGGGGCTGGAAACACCATATATTTT. Residues: CASTSFSGAGNTIYF. The gene calls are TRBV18 and TRBJ1-3; a possible D gene is TRBD1 (5 bases). From germline, CDR1 is KGHSH and CDR2 LQKENI. Trimming took off 9 bases at V and 2 bases at J, with 17 bases between the two ends. This CDR3 has 15 residues.

The chain couples TRBV30 to TRBJ1-3; no firm D call. Between the trimmed V and J ends, which lost 1 base and 7 bases, there was a span of 5 bases. Germline V gene lookup returns CDR1 GTSNPN and CDR2 SVGIG (reference sequence). CDR3 length: 11 amino acids. The CDR3 nucleotides are TGTGCCTGGAGTGGGCCCAACACCATATATTTT. Translating gives CAWSGPNTIYF.

This chain connects TRBV9 to TRBJ2-1, with TRBD1 matching 8 bases. Trimming removed 3 bases from V and 8 bases from J; junction bases left unmatched: 13. Germline values: CDR1 SGDLS, CDR2 YYNGEE. The CDR3 is 16 residues long. CDR3 sequence reads: CASSGGSQGALDEQFF. In DNA form, the CDR3 reads TGTGCCAGCAGCGGAGGGTCCCAGGGGGCGCTGGATGAGCAGTTCTTC.

This clone has a handful of counts. The V gene is TRBV23-1, the J gene TRBJ1-1; D is unclear. TRBV23-1 counts as an open reading frame of uncertain function. CDR3 length: 16 amino acids. V was clipped by 6 bases and J by 2 bases, with 19 bases between them. Written as DNA, the CDR3 is TGCGCCAGCAGACGCCGAAACCCGAGTGAAAACACTGAAGCTTTCTTT. Encoded protein: CASRRRNPSENTEAFF.

This rearrangement joins TRBV28 to TRBJ2-7, with 8 nucleotides matching TRBD1. The CDR3 extends over 16 amino acids. Germline V gene data show CDR1 as MDHEN and CDR2 as SYDVKM. V shed 1 base, J shed 4 bases, and the junction held 9 bases outside the gene matches. CDR3 protein: CASSLSRTGGWYEQYF. The CDR3 DNA reads TGTGCCAGCAGTTTATCAAGAACAGGGGGTTGGTACGAGCAGTACTTC.

The rearrangement uses TRBV5-1 and TRBJ1-1, with D perhaps TRBD1 (6 bases). The CDR3 length is 14 residues. Per germline, CDR1 SGHRS and CDR2 YFSETQ. Trimming cost V 2 bases and J 3 bases, with 11 bases left between them. The CDR3 protein is CASSLQGGHTEAFF. In DNA form, the CDR3 reads TGCGCCAGCAGCTTACAGGGCGGGCACACTGAAGCTTTCTTT.

V is TRBV27 and J is TRBJ2-7; 9 nucleotides line up with TRBD2. Per germline, CDR1 MNHEY and CDR2 SMNVEV (reference sequence). Trimming took 0 bases from V and 4 from J; bases not matched to a gene: 4. CDR3 length: 15 amino acids. CDR3 DNA sequence: TGTGCCAGCAGTTTATCGGCGACTAGCGGTTACGAGCAGTACTTC. Its protein product is CASSLSATSGYEQYF.